This TCR beta chain was recovered during a study of T cell responses to AZD1222 COVID-19 vaccine. Data came from immunoSEQ multiplex PCR; TCRdb stores just in-frame clones and leaves some out. The data show 80,000 to 100,000 clones, 85% to 90% seen once. The CDR3 has 14 residues. Germline V gives CDR1 MGHDK, CDR2 SYGVNS. The J segment lost 9 bases and the V segment lost 8 bases, leaving 8 bases of the junction unmatched. The clonotype originates from an adult in good health. V and J are TRBV25-1 and TRBJ1-6, with 9 nucleotides matching TRBD1. Sample: peripheral blood, taken on day 0 of MenACWY control vaccination. In nucleotides, the CDR3 is TGTGCCAGCGCAGGACAGGGGAGCGGTTCACCCCTCCACTTT. Its translation is CASAGQGSGSPLHF.